This T cell receptor beta chain was recovered during a study of cytomegalovirus exposure and HLA in healthy donors. Overall study findings and caveats: An Asian-associated ancestry cluster reportedly showed fewer N-insertions than the approximately 700-donor mean in a later analysis. The study found most TCR sequences rare, yet found some public TCRs in many donors.

As to this clone: What it recognizes is unknown.

PCR amplification relied on 60 Vbeta primers (plus 13 Jbeta primers). Some clones are missing from TCRdb's copy, which holds only in-frame ones; the method was immunoSEQ multiplex PCR. The table includes about 130,000 clones, around 81% detected once. This CDR3 spans 15 amino acids. Germline V CDR1 and CDR2: SGHNT, YYREEE (reference sequence). V lost 3 bases, J lost 2 bases, and 5 bases stayed unmatched. This receptor was taken from a woman aged 50 to 60 in good health and CMV-seronegative. Sequencing was carried out using PBMCs. The chain carries TRBV5-4 and TRBJ2-7; 10 bases align to TRBD2. The DNA of the CDR3 is TGTGCCAGCAGCTCACGGACTAGCGGTGCCTACGAGCAGTACTTC. Its protein product is CASSSRTSGAYEQYF.